The 29 T cell receptor beta chains below were found in one sample sequenced in a study of CD8+CD57+ T cells in acquired aplastic anemia. Patients chosen for sequencing had shown CD8+CD57+ cell expansion by flow cytometry. TCR beta VDJ combinations and CDR3 sequences were profiled from genomic DNA. TCRdb itself ran the reads through MiXCR, one entry per CDR3 protein. The sample holds just over 450,000 distinct CDR3 sequences, roughly 34% seen once. The sequenced sample consisted of sorted CD4+, CD8+, or CD8+CD57+ T cells (not recorded which) from PBMCs. These receptors came from a human donor with aplastic anemia.

This clonotype was recorded many times. The rearrangement joins TRBV19 to TRBJ2-2; the D gene is possibly TRBD2 (5 bases). The V gene lost 5 bases and the J gene lost 6 bases, with 16 bases spanning the gap. Germline loops: CDR1 LNHDA, CDR2 SQIVND (reference sequence). The CDR3 runs to 15 residues. CDR3 in amino acids: CASSLGLARAGELFF. CDR3 bases: TGTGCCAGTAGTCTCGGGCTAGCTAGGGCCGGGGAGCTGTTTTTT.

Only a few counts were recorded for this clonotype. This chain uses TRBV29-1 with TRBJ1-1; D remains ambiguous. The CDR3 sequence is 12 residues long. Trimming took off 5 bases at V and 1 base at J, with 8 bases between the two ends. The germline gives CDR1 SQVTM, CDR2 ANQGSEA. The CDR3 region is CSVNSGNTEAFF. CDR3 bases: TGCAGCGTTAATTCGGGGAACACTGAAGCTTTCTTT.

The chain couples TRBV10-1 to TRBJ2-7, with D possibly TRBD2 on 5 matching bases. Germline V gene data show CDR1 as WNHNN and CDR2 as SYGVQD (reference sequence). The CDR3 spans 14 residues. V was pared by 3 bases and J by 1 base, with 10 bases between. CDR3: CASSDGSGSYEQYF. The CDR3 DNA follows: TGCGCCAGCAGTGATGGGTCGGGATCCTACGAGCAGTACTTC.

V gene TRBV11-2 combines with J gene TRBJ2-2; TRBD2 aligns across 9 bases. The V segment lost 2 bases and the J segment 8 bases; nucleotides outside the gene matches: 0. The CDR3 totals 13 residues. Germline CDR1 and CDR2: SGHAT and FQNNGV. The CDR3 DNA reads as TGTGCCAGCAGCTTACTAGCGGGAGGGGAGCTGTTTTTT. Translated: CASSLLAGGELFF.

This clonotype was counted many times. J is TRBJ1-4 and V is TRBV19; no definite D call. V shed 8 bases and J shed 0 bases, with 10 bases lying between them. CDR1 is LNHDA, CDR2 SQIVND, per germline (reference sequence). CDR3 length: 14 residues. The CDR3 DNA follows: TGTGCCAGTCGCCATTATGCAACTAATGAAAAACTGTTTTTT. It specifies CASRHYATNEKLFF. The complete variable domain, with remaining parts taken from reference TRBV19 and TRBJ1-4, reads DGGITQSPKYLFRKEGQNVTLSCEQNLNHDAMYWYRQDPGQGLRLIYYSQIVNDFQKGDIAEGYSVSREKKESFPLTVTSAQKNPTAFYLCASRHYATNEKLFFGSGTQLSVL.

This clonotype occurred many times. The genes are TRBV29-1 and TRBJ2-1; TRBD2 matches 12 bases. Germline V lookup: CDR1 SQVTM, CDR2 ANQGSEA. The length of the CDR3 is 16 residues. V lost 7 bases, J lost 8 bases, and 15 bases stayed unmatched. CDR3 in DNA: TGCAGCGACCAAAGCAGACTAGCGGGAGTTGTAGATGAGCAGTTCTTC. This sequence encodes CSDQSRLAGVVDEQFF.

The chain employs TRBV20-1 and TRBJ2-7; 11 positions match TRBD2. Germline CDR1 is DFQATT and CDR2 is SNEGSKA (reference sequence). CDR3 length: 16 amino acids. Germline trimming cut 8 bases from V and 0 bases from J; bases unmatched to any gene: 12. CDR3 nucleotides: TGCAGTTTACCCACTAGCGGGAGAATGTTCTCCTACGAGCAGTACTTC. Protein product: CSLPTSGRMFSYEQYF.

The genes are TRBV25-1 and TRBJ1-2; no firm D call. Germline CDR1 reads MGHDK; CDR2 reads SYGVNS. V was trimmed by 7 bases and J by 8 bases, leaving 14 bases between them. CDR3 length: 12 residues. CDR3 region: CASTENGGGYTF. The CDR3 nucleotides are TGTGCCAGCACCGAAAACGGTGGCGGCTACACCTTC.

This clonotype has just a few counts. A much larger clone differs by one base, so this may be a read error. CDR3 region: CASSLVPGRVIWTEAFF. In DNA, the CDR3 is TGTGCCAGCAGCTTAGTGCCGGGGAGGGTTATATGGACTGAAGCTTTCTTT. This chain links TRBV7-2 with TRBJ1-1, with unresolved D. Germline assignment: CDR1 SGHTA and CDR2 FQGNSA. CDR3 size: 17 residues. Trimming took off 1 base at V and 5 bases at J, with 20 bases between the two ends.

This clonotype occurred many times. The chain links TRBV5-1 to TRBJ1-6; no definite D call. Germline assignment: CDR1 SGHRS and CDR2 YFSETQ. The CDR3 extends over 12 amino acids. V shed 2 bases and J shed 8 bases, with 5 bases lying between them. CDR3 bases: TGCGCCAGCAGCTTCGACGATTCACCCCTCCACTTT. It translates to CASSFDDSPLHF.

There are many counts of this clonotype. This chain joins TRBV2 and TRBJ1-1; D remains unclear. The CDR3 extends over 14 amino acids. From germline, CDR1 is SNHLY and CDR2 FYNNEI. V was pared by 9 bases and J by 1 base, with 15 bases between. The CDR3 protein is CASFLGTWNTEAFF. CDR3 in DNA: TGTGCCAGTTTTTTGGGAACTTGGAACACTGAAGCTTTCTTT.

This clonotype was counted only a few times. The gene calls are TRBV30 and TRBJ2-4; D not certain. The germline gives CDR1 GTSNPN, CDR2 SVGIG (reference sequence). This CDR3 comprises 11 residues. The ends were cut back, 2 bases at V and 7 bases at J, with 6 bases in the middle. CDR3 protein: CAWSSGNIQYF. Here the CDR3 DNA reads TGTGCCTGGAGTTCAGGCAACATTCAGTACTTC.

The sample holds many counts of this clonotype. The chain joins TRBV7-2 to TRBJ1-2; D gene unclear. Germline V gene lookup returns CDR1 SGHTA and CDR2 FQGNSA. Between the trimmed V and J ends, which lost 2 bases and 5 bases, there was a span of 9 bases. This CDR3 comprises 13 residues. The CDR3 loop reads CASSLRRPYGYTF. The CDR3 region has the DNA TGTGCCAGCAGCTTAAGGCGCCCTTATGGCTACACCTTC.

The V gene is TRBV2, the J gene TRBJ1-2; 11 nucleotides line up with TRBD1. V shed 8 bases and J 5 bases; nucleotides not matched to a gene: 4. Germline lookup yields CDR1 SNHLY and CDR2 FYNNEI. CDR3 size: 13 residues. For the CDR3, the DNA is TGTGCCAGCTCGGGACAGGGGGAATATGGCTACACCTTC. It is translated as CASSGQGEYGYTF.

The CDR3: CATSDPSGSQETQYF. CDR3 coding DNA: TGTGCCACCAGTGATCCCAGCGGGAGCCAAGAGACCCAGTACTTC. The V and J genes are TRBV24-1 and TRBJ2-5; TRBD2 matches at 8 bases. The V and J ends lost 3 bases and 1 base, in that order; junction bases with no gene match: 3. CDR1 is KGHDR and CDR2 is SFDVKD in the germline V gene. The CDR3 is 15 amino acids.

The J gene is TRBJ2-1, the V gene TRBV9; D is perhaps TRBD2 (6 bases). Germline-derived CDR1 and CDR2 are SGDLS and YYNGEE. Trimming stripped 6 bases from V and 2 bases from J, with 12 bases between. The CDR3 length is 14 residues. CDR3 nucleotide sequence: TGTGCCAGCATGCGGGACTCCACCTACAATGAGCAGTTCTTC. This sequence encodes CASMRDSTYNEQFF.

With regard to this clonotype: One end of the junction varies from germline; a read error may be responsible. This chain uses TRBV5-5 with TRBJ2-7, with 7 nucleotides matching TRBD2. Germline CDR1 SGHKS, CDR2 YYEKEE (reference sequence). The CDR3 is 16 residues long. Here the CDR3 DNA reads TGTGCCAGCAGCTCAAATGGGGAGCGGGACTCCTGCGAGCAGTACTTC. As protein: CASSSNGERDSCEQYF.

The rearrangement uses TRBV10-3 and TRBJ1-2, with TRBD1 matching 8 bases. CDR1 ENHRY and CDR2 SYGVKD come from the germline V gene. CDR3 length: 13 amino acids. With V trimmed by 0 bases and J by 8 bases, 2 bases remained unmatched. CDR3 sequence reads: CAISESSGGGYTF. The CDR3 nucleotides read TGTGCCATCAGTGAGTCGTCAGGGGGCGGCTACACCTTC.

The gene calls are TRBV4-1 and TRBJ2-7; D remains ambiguous. The CDR3 loop spans 16 amino acids. CDR1 and CDR2 (germline): MGHRA, YSYEKL. V gave up 3 bases and J gave up 6 bases, with 21 bases separating them. The DNA of the CDR3 is TGCGCCAGCAGCCAGACAATGGCGGCGAGTTTAGGCGAGCAGTACTTC. This translates into CASSQTMAASLGEQYF.

This clonotype appeared a few times. This sequence joins TRBV7-3 and TRBJ1-1; perhaps TRBD1 as D (5 bases). The CDR3 covers 16 residues. Germline values: CDR1 SGHTA, CDR2 FQGTGA. V lost 0 bases and J lost 6, with 17 bases in between. CDR3 sequence: CASSLTGGKSPPEAFF. The CDR3 coding sequence is TGTGCCAGCAGCTTAACGGGGGGGAAAAGTCCTCCTGAAGCTTTCTTT.

This clonotype was recorded many times. CDR3: CASSHDVGAGVGYTF. The CDR3 coding sequence is TGTGCCAGCAGCCACGACGTAGGGGCAGGGGTAGGCTACACCTTC. The chain uses TRBV14 and TRBJ1-2, with D perhaps matching TRBD1 (6 bases). Trimming removed 3 bases from V and 8 bases from J, with 19 bases in between. The germline V gene has CDR1 SGHDN and CDR2 FVKESK. The CDR3 has 15 residues.

The V and J genes are TRBV18 and TRBJ2-7; 10 bases fit TRBD1. The CDR3 runs 18 residues. J lost 3 bases, V lost 6 bases, and 17 bases had no gene match. In germline, CDR1 is KGHSH, CDR2 LQKENI. Here the CDR3 DNA reads TGTGCCAGCTCTCCGGCCGCTCTGACAGGGGGCATCAGCTACGAGCAGTACTTC. As protein: CASSPAALTGGISYEQYF.

This sequence joins TRBV4-2 and TRBJ2-7; D is perhaps TRBD1 or TRBD2 (6 bases each). The CDR3 length is 13 residues. CDR1 LGHNA and CDR2 YNFKEQ come from the germline V gene. V was cut by 9 bases and J by 3 bases, with 15 bases left in between. The DNA for the CDR3 is TGTGCCAGTAGTATCGGGGGACACTACGAGCAGTACTTC. It translates to CASSIGGHYEQYF.

This clonotype was found many times. V and J are TRBV19 and TRBJ1-1; D gene uncertain. The germline V and J ends were trimmed by 5 bases and 7 bases, with 11 bases remaining between them. The CDR3 contains 12 residues. The germline CDR1 and CDR2 sequences are LNHDA and SQIVND (reference sequence). Here the CDR3 reads CASSPTGLEAFF. DNA for the CDR3: TGTGCCAGTAGTCCGACCGGACTTGAAGCTTTCTTT.

As regards this clonotype: At one boundary the junction diverges from the germline segment, which might be a read error. The chain recombines TRBV10-2 with TRBJ2-7; D gene unclear. Germline V gene sequence: CDR1 WSHSY, CDR2 SAAADI. The CDR3 consists of 14 residues. The CDR3 region has the DNA TGCGCCAGCAGTGGGCTTGCCCGAAACTACGAGCAGTATTTC. Protein sequence: CASSGLARNYEQYF.

This chain connects TRBV2 to TRBJ2-7, with D possibly matching TRBD2 (5 bases). The germline CDR1 and CDR2 sequences are SNHLY and FYNNEI. V was clipped by 10 bases and J by 2 bases, with 12 bases between them. CDR3 length equals 12 residues. CDR3 amino acids: CAIGRGTYEQYF. Here the CDR3 DNA reads TGTGCCATAGGCCGGGGAACCTACGAGCAGTACTTC.

This clonotype was found a few times. The rearrangement links TRBV9 to TRBJ2-1; 7 positions agree with TRBD2. The CDR3 contains 15 residues. In germline, CDR1 is SGDLS, CDR2 YYNGEE. Trimming took 0 bases from V and 2 from J; bases not matched to a gene: 2. The CDR3 region has the DNA TGTGCCAGCAGCGTAGATAGCGGGCCCTACAATGAGCAGTTCTTC. This codes for CASSVDSGPYNEQFF.

The chain carries TRBV16 and TRBJ1-3; possibly TRBD1 for D (5 bases). V lost 3 bases and J 0 bases, leaving 15 bases between the germline ends. The CDR3 consists of 17 residues. In germline, CDR1 is KGHSY, CDR2 FQNENV. CDR3 amino acids: CASSQSGLRASGNTIYF. The CDR3 DNA is TGTGCCAGCAGCCAGTCGGGACTCCGGGCCTCTGGAAACACCATATATTTT.

This clonotype has more than one count but fewer than ten. J is TRBJ2-7 and V is TRBV5-1; TRBD1 aligns across 9 bases. CDR1 and CDR2 from the germline V gene are SGHRS and YFSETQ. The trim removed 4 bases at V and 3 bases at J, leaving 11 bases unmatched. The CDR3 spans 16 residues. The CDR3, as DNA: TGCGCCAGCAGCCTGGTCCCGGGACAGGGACACTACGAGCAGTACTTC. Its protein is CASSLVPGQGHYEQYF. Combining the CDR3 with reference TRBV5-1 and TRBJ2-7 gives the whole variable domain KAGVTQTPRYLIKTRGQQVTLSCSPISGHRSVSWYQQTPGQGLQFLFEYFSETQRNKGNFPGRFSGRQFSNSRSEMNVSTLELGDSALYLCASSLVPGQGHYEQYFGPGTRLTVT.